The subject of this entry is one T cell receptor (beta chain). The target antigen is unknown. This specimen belongs to a study of T cells in Graves' hyperthyroidism and ophthalmopathy. Study overall: Any treatment followed the collection of peripheral blood at initial diagnosis. Study-level points and caveats: From stable hyperthyroidism, ophthalmopathy was separated by a 13 V-J model. Most thyroid clonotypes that were expanded above 0.001 also turned up in blood.

There were TCR beta CDR3 regions amplified from RNA transcripts. Researchers ran a first-round RT-PCR on the TCR CDR3 using the HTBI primer set. In TCRdb, the multiplex PCR reads were re-called with MiXCR into one record per CDR3 protein. Among about 300,000 distinct CDR3 sequences listed, roughly 19% were seen once. Germline assignment: CDR1 LGHDT and CDR2 YNNKEL (reference sequence). Trimming took off 6 bases at V and 4 bases at J, with 12 bases between the two ends. The CDR3 extends over 13 amino acids. This rearrangement joins TRBV3-1 to TRBJ1-2; no clear D. The TCR was taken from a man aged 45-65 years with Graves' ophthalmopathy. Specimen: blood. In DNA, the CDR3 is TGTGCCAGCAGTCCGCCATGGGGCTATGGCTACACCTTC. Translation: CASSPPWGYGYTF.